The rows below give T cell receptor beta chains drawn from one sample of a study of blood T cell repertoires in COVID-19. Some clones are missing from TCRdb's copy, which holds only in-frame ones; the method was immunoSEQ multiplex PCR. The sample gives about 150,000 clones, just over 85% of which show up once; roughly 3.3% is in the top ten. Sequencing was done on a sample of peripheral blood. Receptor source: a man between 70 and 80 years old with acute or convalescent COVID-19. Each CDR3 is given with its conserved first and last residue. The D gene is left open where the match is weak.

J gene	V gene	D gene	CDR3 protein
TRBJ2-1	TRBV30	TRBD2	CAWAFKAGAEQFF
TRBJ2-7	TRBV5-3	-	CAAPGHQSSYEQYF
TRBJ1-4	TRBV9	TRBD1	CASSVAVPGQGRDEKLFF
TRBJ1-5	TRBV6-1	TRBD1	CASREGTGDNQPQHF
TRBJ2-2	TRBV18	-	CASSPQGQTGELFF
TRBJ2-3	TRBV14	-	CASSQVRGAYTQYF
TRBJ2-1	TRBV7-2	-	CASSSTRNEQFF
TRBJ1-1	TRBV28	-	CASSLPGGANTEAFF
TRBJ2-7	TRBV13	TRBD2	CASSLGIRTSGLTYEQYF
TRBJ2-5	TRBV28	-	CASSLSERSETQYF
TRBJ2-5	TRBV4-1	TRBD2	CASSQPGLAGGPSRETQYF
TRBJ2-1	TRBV2	-	CASRGTREEQFF
TRBJ1-1	TRBV7-2	-	CASSLKGIRVLNTEAFF
TRBJ1-2	TRBV27	TRBD1	CASRRTGDNYGYTF
TRBJ2-2	TRBV7-3	-	CASSLNAGMGTGELFF
TRBJ2-7	TRBV3-1/TRBV3-2	TRBD2	CASTLTSGSYEQYF
TRBJ1-1	TRBV2	-	CASSGQGNTEAFF
TRBJ2-1	TRBV7-2	TRBD2	CASSSPTSGRFTFEQFF
TRBJ2-1	TRBV15	TRBD1	CATSEGQPNNEQFF
TRBJ1-5	TRBV7-2	-	CASSGRGGRQPQHF
TRBJ1-1	TRBV10-2	-	CASSESIGSPTEAFF
TRBJ2-3	TRBV28	-	CASNLSGDTQYF
TRBJ1-2	TRBV19	TRBD1	CASSPGQGDYGYTF
TRBJ1-2	TRBV6-5	TRBD1	CASSYSWTGSVGYTF
TRBJ2-3	TRBV7-3	TRBD2	CASSLTKRGGTDTQYF
TRBJ2-7	TRBV7-9	-	CASSRGNEQYF
TRBJ1-2	TRBV5-1	-	CASSLTGNANYNYGYTF
TRBJ2-1	TRBV7-8	-	CASSLSGSSYNEQFF
TRBJ2-7	TRBV29-1	-	CSVVPHSSYEQYF
TRBJ1-1	TRBV7-2	TRBD1	CASIEGQGDTEAFF
TRBJ2-5	TRBV19	-	CASSITGLETQYF
TRBJ1-5	TRBV6-5	-	CASRPTVLGQPQHF
TRBJ2-1	TRBV9	TRBD2	CASSVELAGKTEQFF